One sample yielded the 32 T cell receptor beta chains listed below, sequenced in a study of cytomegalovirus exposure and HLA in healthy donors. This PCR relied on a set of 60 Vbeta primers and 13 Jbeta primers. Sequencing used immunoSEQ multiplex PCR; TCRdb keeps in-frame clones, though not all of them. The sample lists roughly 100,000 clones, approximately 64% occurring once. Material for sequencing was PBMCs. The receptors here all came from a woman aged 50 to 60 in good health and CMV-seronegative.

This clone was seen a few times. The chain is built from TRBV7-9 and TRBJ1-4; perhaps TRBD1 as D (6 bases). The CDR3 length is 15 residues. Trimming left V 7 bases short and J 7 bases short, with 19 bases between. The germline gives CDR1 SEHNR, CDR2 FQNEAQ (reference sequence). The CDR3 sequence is CASTAQGMLGEKLFF. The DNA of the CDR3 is TGTGCCAGCACCGCACAGGGTATGTTAGGTGAAAAACTGTTTTTT.

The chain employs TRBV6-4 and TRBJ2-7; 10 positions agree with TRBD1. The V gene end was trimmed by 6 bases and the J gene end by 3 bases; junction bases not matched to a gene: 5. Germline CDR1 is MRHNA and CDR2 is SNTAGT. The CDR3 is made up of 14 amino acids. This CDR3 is CASRPDRGNYEQYF. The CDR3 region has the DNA TGTGCCAGCAGACCGGACAGGGGGAACTACGAGCAGTACTTC.

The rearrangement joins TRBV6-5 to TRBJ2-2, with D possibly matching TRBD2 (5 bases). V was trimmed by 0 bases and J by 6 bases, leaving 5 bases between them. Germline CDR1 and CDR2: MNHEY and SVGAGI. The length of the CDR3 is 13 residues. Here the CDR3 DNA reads TGTGCCAGCAGTTACTCGAGGGCCGGGGAGCTGTTTTTT. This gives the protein CASSYSRAGELFF.

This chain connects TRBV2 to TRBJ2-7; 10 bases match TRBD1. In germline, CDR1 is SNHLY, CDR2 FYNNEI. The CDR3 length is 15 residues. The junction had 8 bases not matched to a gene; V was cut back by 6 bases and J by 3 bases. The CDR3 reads CASSSGDRGYYEQYF. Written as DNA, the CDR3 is TGTGCCAGCAGCTCTGGGGACAGGGGTTACTACGAGCAGTACTTC.

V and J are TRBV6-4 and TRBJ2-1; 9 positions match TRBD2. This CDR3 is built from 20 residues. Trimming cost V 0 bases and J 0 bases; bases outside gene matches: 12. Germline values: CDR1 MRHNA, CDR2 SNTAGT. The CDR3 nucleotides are TGTGCCAGCAGTGACTCGTTAACCAGCGGGAGGCATAGCTCCTACAATGAGCAGTTCTTC. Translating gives CASSDSLTSGRHSSYNEQFF.

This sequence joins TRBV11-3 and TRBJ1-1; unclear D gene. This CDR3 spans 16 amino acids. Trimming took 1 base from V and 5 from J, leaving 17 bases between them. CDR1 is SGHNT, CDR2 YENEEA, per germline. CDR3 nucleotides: TGTGCCAGCAGCTTAGTGGCTGGAGGGTTGGGGACTGAAGCTTTCTTT. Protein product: CASSLVAGGLGTEAFF. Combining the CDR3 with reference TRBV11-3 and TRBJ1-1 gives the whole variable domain EAGVVQSPRYKIIEKKQPVAFWCNPISGHNTLYWYLQNLGQGPELLIRYENEEAVDDSQLPKDRFSAERLKGVDSTLKIQPAELGDSAVYLCASSLVAGGLGTEAFFGQGTRLTVV.

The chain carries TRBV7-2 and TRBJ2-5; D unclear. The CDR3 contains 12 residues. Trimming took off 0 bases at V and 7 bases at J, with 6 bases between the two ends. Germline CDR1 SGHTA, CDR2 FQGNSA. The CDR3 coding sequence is TGTGCCAGCAGCTTAGCACAAAGGACCCAGTACTTC. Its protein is CASSLAQRTQYF.

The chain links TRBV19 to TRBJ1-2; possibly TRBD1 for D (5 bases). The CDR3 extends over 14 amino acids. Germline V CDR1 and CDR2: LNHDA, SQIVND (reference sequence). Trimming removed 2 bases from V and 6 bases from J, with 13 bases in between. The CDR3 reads CASSISRETDGYTF. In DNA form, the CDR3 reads TGTGCCAGTAGTATATCCCGGGAGACAGATGGCTACACCTTC.

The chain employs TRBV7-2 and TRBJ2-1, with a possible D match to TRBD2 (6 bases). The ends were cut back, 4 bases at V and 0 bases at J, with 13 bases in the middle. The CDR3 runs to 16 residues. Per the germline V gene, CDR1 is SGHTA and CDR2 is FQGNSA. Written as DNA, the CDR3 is TGTGCCAGCAGCTCCTCTAGCGCTAGCTCCTACAATGAGCAGTTCTTC. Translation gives CASSSSSASSYNEQFF.

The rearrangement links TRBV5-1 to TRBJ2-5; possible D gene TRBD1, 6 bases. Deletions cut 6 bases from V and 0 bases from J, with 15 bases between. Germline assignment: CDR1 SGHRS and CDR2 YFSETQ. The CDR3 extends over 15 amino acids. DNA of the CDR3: TGCGCCAGCAATCGGTTCCGGACAGACCAAGAGACCCAGTACTTC. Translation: CASNRFRTDQETQYF.

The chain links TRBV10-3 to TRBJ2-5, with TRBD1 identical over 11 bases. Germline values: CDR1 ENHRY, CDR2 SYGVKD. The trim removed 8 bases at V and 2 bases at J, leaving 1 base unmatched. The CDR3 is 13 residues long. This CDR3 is CAIGDRGQETQYF. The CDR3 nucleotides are TGTGCCATCGGGGACAGGGGGCAAGAGACCCAGTACTTC.

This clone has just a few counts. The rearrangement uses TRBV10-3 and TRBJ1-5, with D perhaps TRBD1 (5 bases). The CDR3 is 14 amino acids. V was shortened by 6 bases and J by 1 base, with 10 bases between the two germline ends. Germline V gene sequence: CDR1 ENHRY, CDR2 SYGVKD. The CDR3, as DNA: TGTGCCATCAGCCAGGGTTCCAGCAATCAGCCCCAGCATTTT. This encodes CAISQGSSNQPQHF.

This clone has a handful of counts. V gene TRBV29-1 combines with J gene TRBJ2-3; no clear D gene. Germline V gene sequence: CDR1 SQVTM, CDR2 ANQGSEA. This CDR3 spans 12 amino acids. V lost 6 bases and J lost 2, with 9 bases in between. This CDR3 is CSVESDTDTQYF. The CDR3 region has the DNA TGCAGCGTGGAGTCCGACACAGATACGCAGTATTTT.

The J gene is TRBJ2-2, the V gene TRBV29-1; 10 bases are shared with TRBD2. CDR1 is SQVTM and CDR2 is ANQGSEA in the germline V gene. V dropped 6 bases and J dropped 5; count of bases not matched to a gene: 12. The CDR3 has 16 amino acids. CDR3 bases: TGCAGCGTAATAGGGCTAGCGGGAGAATCTACCGGGGAGCTGTTTTTT. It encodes CSVIGLAGESTGELFF.

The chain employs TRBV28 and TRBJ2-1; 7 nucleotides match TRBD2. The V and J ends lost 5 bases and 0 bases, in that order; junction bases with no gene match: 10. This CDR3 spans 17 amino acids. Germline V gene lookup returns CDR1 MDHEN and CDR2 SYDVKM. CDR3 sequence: CASSPPRGGSSYNEQFF. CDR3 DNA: TGTGCCAGCAGTCCCCCCCGAGGCGGGAGCTCCTACAATGAGCAGTTCTTC.

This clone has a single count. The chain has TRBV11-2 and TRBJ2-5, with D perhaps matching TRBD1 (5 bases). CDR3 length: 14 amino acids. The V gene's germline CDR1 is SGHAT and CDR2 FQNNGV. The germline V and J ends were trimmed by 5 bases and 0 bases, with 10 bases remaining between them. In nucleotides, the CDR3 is TGTGCCAGCAGCCTCAGGACAAACCAAGAGACCCAGTACTTC. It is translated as CASSLRTNQETQYF.

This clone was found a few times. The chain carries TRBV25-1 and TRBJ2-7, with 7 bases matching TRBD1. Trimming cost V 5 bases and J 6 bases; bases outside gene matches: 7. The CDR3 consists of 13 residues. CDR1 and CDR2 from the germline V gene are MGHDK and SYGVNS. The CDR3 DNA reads TGTGCCAGCAGTCCGACAGGGTTGGGCGAGCAGTACTTC. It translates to CASSPTGLGEQYF.

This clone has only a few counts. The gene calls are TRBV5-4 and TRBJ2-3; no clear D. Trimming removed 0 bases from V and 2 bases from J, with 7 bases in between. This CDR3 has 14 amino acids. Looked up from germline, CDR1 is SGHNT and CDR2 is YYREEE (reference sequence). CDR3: CASSLVMSTDTQYF. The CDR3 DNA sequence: TGTGCCAGCAGCTTGGTCATGTCCACAGATACGCAGTATTTT.

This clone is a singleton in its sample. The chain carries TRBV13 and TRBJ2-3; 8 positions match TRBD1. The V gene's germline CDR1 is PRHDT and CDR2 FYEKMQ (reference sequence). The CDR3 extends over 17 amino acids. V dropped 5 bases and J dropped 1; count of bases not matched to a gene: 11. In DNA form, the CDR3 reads TGTGCCAGCAGCCCCCCCTGGGGGACAGGAGGCACAGATACGCAGTATTTT. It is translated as CASSPPWGTGGTDTQYF.

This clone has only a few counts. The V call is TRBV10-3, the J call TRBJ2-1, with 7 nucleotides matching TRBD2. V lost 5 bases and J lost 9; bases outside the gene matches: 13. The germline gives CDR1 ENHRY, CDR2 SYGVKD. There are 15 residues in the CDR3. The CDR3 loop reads CAISPSGVVLTEQFF. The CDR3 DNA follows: TGTGCCATCAGTCCTAGCGGAGTGGTGTTGACTGAGCAGTTCTTC.

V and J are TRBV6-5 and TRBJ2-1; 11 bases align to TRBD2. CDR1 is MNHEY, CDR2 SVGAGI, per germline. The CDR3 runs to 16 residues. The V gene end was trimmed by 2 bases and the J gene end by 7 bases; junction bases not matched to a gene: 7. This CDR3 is CASSYLSGRAGNEQFF. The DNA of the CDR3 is TGTGCCAGCAGTTACCTTAGCGGGAGGGCCGGGAATGAGCAGTTCTTC.

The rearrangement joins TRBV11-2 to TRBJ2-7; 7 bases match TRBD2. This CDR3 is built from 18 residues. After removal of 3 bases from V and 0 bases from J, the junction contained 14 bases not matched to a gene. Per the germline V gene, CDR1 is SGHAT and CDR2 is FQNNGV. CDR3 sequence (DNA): TGTGCCAGCAGCTTTCTTACGAGCGGGATAGGTGGCTCCTACGAGCAGTACTTC. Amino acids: CASSFLTSGIGGSYEQYF.

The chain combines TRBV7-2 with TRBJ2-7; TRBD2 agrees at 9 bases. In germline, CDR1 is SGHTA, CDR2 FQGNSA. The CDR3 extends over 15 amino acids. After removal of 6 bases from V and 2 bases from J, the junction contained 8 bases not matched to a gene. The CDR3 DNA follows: TGTGCCAGCAGTTTGAGCGGGAGGAGCGCCTACGAGCAGTACTTC. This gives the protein CASSLSGRSAYEQYF.

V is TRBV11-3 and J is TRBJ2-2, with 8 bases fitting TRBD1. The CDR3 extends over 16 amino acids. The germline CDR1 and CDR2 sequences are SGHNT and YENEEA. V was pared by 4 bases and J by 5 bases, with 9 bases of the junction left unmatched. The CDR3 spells CASSSPGQAGTGELFF. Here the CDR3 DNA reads TGTGCCAGCAGCTCACCGGGACAGGCGGGTACCGGGGAGCTGTTTTTT. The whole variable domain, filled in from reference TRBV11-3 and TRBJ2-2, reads EAGVVQSPRYKIIEKKQPVAFWCNPISGHNTLYWYLQNLGQGPELLIRYENEEAVDDSQLPKDRFSAERLKGVDSTLKIQPAELGDSAVYLCASSSPGQAGTGELFFGEGSRLTVL.

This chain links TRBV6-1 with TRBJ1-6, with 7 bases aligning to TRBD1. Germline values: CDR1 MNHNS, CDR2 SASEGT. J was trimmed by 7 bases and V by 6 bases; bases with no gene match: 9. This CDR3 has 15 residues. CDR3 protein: CASRSSTGVNSPLHF. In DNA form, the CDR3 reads TGTGCCAGCAGATCATCAACAGGGGTGAATTCACCCCTCCACTTT.

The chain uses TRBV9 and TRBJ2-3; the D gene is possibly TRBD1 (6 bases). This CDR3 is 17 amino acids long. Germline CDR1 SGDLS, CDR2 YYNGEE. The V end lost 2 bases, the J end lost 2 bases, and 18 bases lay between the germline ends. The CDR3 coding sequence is TGTGCCAGCAGCGTTGGGGCGGGCCGGGACACCACAGATACGCAGTATTTT. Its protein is CASSVGAGRDTTDTQYF.

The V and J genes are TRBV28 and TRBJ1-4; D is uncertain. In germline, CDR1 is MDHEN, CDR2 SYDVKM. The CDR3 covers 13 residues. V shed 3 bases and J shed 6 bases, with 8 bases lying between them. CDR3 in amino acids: CASSFNSDEKLFF. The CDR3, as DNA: TGTGCCAGCAGTTTTAACTCGGATGAAAAACTGTTTTTT.

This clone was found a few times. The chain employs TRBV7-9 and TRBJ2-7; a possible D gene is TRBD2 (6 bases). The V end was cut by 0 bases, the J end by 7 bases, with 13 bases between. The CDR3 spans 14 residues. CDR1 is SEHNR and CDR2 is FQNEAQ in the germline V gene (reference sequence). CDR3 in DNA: TGTGCCAGCAGCTTAGCGGAGGGAGGCTTAGAGCAGTACTTC. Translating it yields CASSLAEGGLEQYF.

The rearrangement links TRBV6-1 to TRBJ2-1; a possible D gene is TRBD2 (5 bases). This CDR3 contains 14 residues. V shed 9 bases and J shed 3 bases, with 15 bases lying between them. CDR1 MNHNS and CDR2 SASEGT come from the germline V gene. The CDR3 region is CASRLERIYNEQFF. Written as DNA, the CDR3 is TGTGCCAGTCGATTAGAGCGGATCTACAATGAGCAGTTCTTC.

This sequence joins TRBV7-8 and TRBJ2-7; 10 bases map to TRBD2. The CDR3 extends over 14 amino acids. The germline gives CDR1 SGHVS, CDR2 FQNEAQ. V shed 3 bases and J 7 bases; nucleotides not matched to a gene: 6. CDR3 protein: CASSFPSGSTEQYF. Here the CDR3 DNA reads TGTGCCAGCAGCTTCCCTAGCGGGAGCACTGAGCAGTACTTC.

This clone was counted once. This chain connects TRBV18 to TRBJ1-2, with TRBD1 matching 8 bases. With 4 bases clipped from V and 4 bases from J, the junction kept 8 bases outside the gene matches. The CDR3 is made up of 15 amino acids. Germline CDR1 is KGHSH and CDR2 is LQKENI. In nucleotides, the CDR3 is TGTGCCAGCTCACGAGGACAGGGAGAAATCTATGGCTACACCTTC. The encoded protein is CASSRGQGEIYGYTF.

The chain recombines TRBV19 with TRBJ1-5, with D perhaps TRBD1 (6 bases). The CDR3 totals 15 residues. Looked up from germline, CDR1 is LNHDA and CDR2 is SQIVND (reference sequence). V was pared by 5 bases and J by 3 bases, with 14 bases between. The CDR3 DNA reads TGTGCCAGTAGTCGGTGGGGACACGACAATCAGCCCCAGCATTTT. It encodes CASSRWGHDNQPQHF. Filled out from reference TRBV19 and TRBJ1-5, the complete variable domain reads DGGITQSPKYLFRKEGQNVTLSCEQNLNHDAMYWYRQDPGQGLRLIYYSQIVNDFQKGDIAEGYSVSREKKESFPLTVTSAQKNPTAFYLCASSRWGHDNQPQHFGDGTRLSIL.